This T cell receptor beta chain was sequenced for a study of blood T cells in healthy people across ages. Regarding the study as a whole: Diversity figures based on one million T cells were deemed too low. PBMCs went unsorted, and a conclusive naive versus antigen-experienced comparison was therefore prevented.

Germline-derived CDR1 and CDR2 are SQVTM and ANQGSEA. The J segment lost 4 bases and the V segment lost 6 bases, leaving 13 bases of the junction unmatched. This CDR3 region has 16 residues. In regard to this clonotype: The antigen remains unidentified.

PCR was performed a second time for about 6 to 12 cycles using a sample-barcoded 5' primer and a J-beta primer mix. TCRdb independently ran MiXCR on the 5' RACE reads; one entry per CDR3 protein. The sample records about 1.6 million distinct CDR3 sequences, almost 35% being singletons. The rearrangement joins TRBV29-1 to TRBJ2-1, with 9 bases fitting TRBD2. Sequenced: blood. The clonotype comes from a woman in her twenties or thirties in good health. In nucleotides, the CDR3 is TGCAGCGTCTCTGTCGCTGGACTAGCGTCTTACAATGAGCAGTTCTTC. As protein: CSVSVAGLASYNEQFF.